One sample yielded the 9 T cell receptor beta chains listed below, sequenced in a study of blood T cell repertoires in COVID-19. Sequencing was performed with immunoSEQ multiplex PCR; in TCRdb, only in-frame clones are kept and a portion is missing. Here the sample spans 110,000 to 150,000 clones, about 83% being singletons. Specimen: peripheral blood. The receptors shown here come from a woman in her 40s with acute or convalescent COVID-19.

The chain uses TRBV5-1 and TRBJ2-2; TRBD2 agrees at 7 bases. The V segment lost 0 bases and the J segment 4 bases; nucleotides outside the gene matches: 9. The CDR3 runs 17 residues. Looked up from germline, CDR1 is SGHRS and CDR2 is YFSETQ. The CDR3 reads CASSLALADGGTGELFF. CDR3 sequence (DNA): TGCGCCAGCAGCTTGGCCCTAGCGGATGGGGGCACCGGGGAGCTGTTTTTT.

A word on this clone: Other DNA sequences in this sample translate to the same CDR3. The chain couples TRBV7-2 to TRBJ1-1; the D gene is possibly TRBD1 (5 bases). V was pared by 0 bases and J by 0 bases, with 8 bases between. The CDR3 is 15 amino acids. In germline, CDR1 is SGHTA, CDR2 FQGNSA. The CDR3 reads CASSLAGRVNTEAFF. DNA of the CDR3: TGTGCCAGCAGCTTAGCTGGCAGGGTGAACACTGAAGCTTTCTTT.

This sequence joins TRBV9 and TRBJ2-2; 13 bases are shared with TRBD2. CDR1 and CDR2 (germline): SGDLS, YYNGEE. The CDR3 length is 16 residues. V dropped 4 bases and J dropped 7; count of bases not matched to a gene: 7. CDR3 DNA sequence: TGTGCCAGCAGCCAACTAGCGGGAGGGCTTGGCGGGGAGCTGTTTTTT. Translated, it gives CASSQLAGGLGGELFF.

The chain uses TRBV7-2 and TRBJ2-1; D call uncertain. The CDR3 loop spans 14 amino acids. Trimming pared 0 bases from V and 9 bases from J, leaving 12 bases between. The germline V gene has CDR1 SGHTA and CDR2 FQGNSA. CDR3 DNA: TGTGCCAGCAGCTTAGCCGGTCCCTTTCTTGAGCAGTTCTTC. It yields the protein CASSLAGPFLEQFF.

The chain links TRBV11-2 to TRBJ1-3, with 12 bases identical to TRBD1. Germline CDR1 and CDR2: SGHAT and FQNNGV. V was pared by 4 bases and J by 3 bases, with 4 bases of the junction left unmatched. This CDR3 is 16 amino acids long. The CDR3 sequence: CASSYGTGGFGNTIYF. The CDR3 DNA sequence: TGTGCCAGCAGCTACGGGACAGGGGGCTTTGGAAACACCATATATTTT. Complete variable domain (other parts from reference TRBV11-2 and TRBJ1-3): EAGVAQSPRYKIIEKRQSVAFWCNPISGHATLYWYQQILGQGPKLLIQFQNNGVVDDSQLPKDRFSAERLKGVDSTLKIQPAKLEDSAVYLCASSYGTGGFGNTIYFGEGSWLTVV.

This clone was found once. The chain employs TRBV12-3 or TRBV12-4 and TRBJ2-3; 8 positions agree with TRBD2. The CDR3 extends over 13 amino acids. V trimming: 6 bases; J trimming: 4 bases; junction bases outside the gene matches: 3. The CDR3 DNA reads TGTGCCAGCAGCGGGGGGGCAGCAGATACGCAGTATTTT. Amino acids: CASSGGAADTQYF.

V is TRBV19 and J is TRBJ2-3; D might be TRBD2 (6 bases). The CDR3 length is 14 residues. Germline CDR1 reads LNHDA; CDR2 reads SQIVND (reference sequence). V lost 7 bases to trimming and J lost 2 bases, with 13 bases between them. The CDR3 loop is CASTRAGNTDTQYF. DNA for the CDR3: TGTGCCAGTACTCGTGCGGGAAACACAGATACGCAGTATTTT.

This clone has just one count. The chain has TRBV25-1 and TRBJ1-2, with 11 bases matching TRBD1. This CDR3 spans 15 amino acids. V lost 4 bases and J lost 7; bases outside the gene matches: 8. Germline V CDR1 and CDR2: MGHDK, SYGVNS. CDR3 in amino acids: CASSGDRGRVGGYTF. CDR3 bases: TGTGCCAGCAGTGGGGACAGGGGGAGAGTGGGTGGCTACACCTTC.

This clone has just a few counts. The chain joins TRBV7-9 to TRBJ2-2; 8 nucleotides match TRBD1. The germline gives CDR1 SEHNR, CDR2 FQNEAQ (reference sequence). The CDR3 is 19 residues long. V was pared by 1 base and J by 4 bases, with 14 bases of the junction left unmatched. The CDR3: CASSLEGRGLLLRTGELFF. In DNA, the CDR3 is TGTGCCAGCAGCTTAGAAGGCAGGGGGCTACTCCTTCGCACCGGGGAGCTGTTTTTT.